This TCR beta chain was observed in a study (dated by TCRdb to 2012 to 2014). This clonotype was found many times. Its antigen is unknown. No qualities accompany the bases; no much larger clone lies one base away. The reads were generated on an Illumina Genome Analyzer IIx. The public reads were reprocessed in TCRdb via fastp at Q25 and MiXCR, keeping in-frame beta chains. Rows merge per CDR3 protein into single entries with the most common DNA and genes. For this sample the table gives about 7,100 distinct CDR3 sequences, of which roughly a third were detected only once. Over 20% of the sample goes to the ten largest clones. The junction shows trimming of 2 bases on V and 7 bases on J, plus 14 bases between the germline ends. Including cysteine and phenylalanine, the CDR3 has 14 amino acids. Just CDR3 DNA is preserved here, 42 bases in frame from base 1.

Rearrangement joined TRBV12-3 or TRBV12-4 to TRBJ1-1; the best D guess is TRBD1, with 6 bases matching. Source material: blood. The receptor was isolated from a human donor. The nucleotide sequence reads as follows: TGTGCCAGCAGTTTAAGGCGGGGGCCGATTGAAGCTTTCTTT. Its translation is CASSLRRGPIEAFF.